This T cell receptor beta chain originates from a study of control samples from healthy donors and cancer patients. From germline, CDR1 is MGHRA and CDR2 YSYEKL. V trimming: 4 bases; J trimming: 11 bases; junction bases outside the gene matches: 6. CDR3 length: 13 amino acids. The data were produced by immunoSEQ multiplex PCR, yet TCRdb's version contains in-frame clones alone and is incomplete. In the table there are approximately 150,000 clones, approximately 86% of which are singletons. The TCR originated in a man between 18 and 29 years old in good health. The sequenced material came from blood. The gene calls are TRBV4-1 and TRBJ2-7; 12 positions match TRBD2. This chain's CDR3 is CASSRAPSGGEYF. The CDR3 DNA reads TGCGCCAGCAGCCGAGCCCCTAGCGGGGGGGAGTACTTC.